Shown below are 20 T cell receptor beta chains from a single sample sequenced in a study of shared clonotypes between healthy human individuals. Terminally differentiated effector memory CD45RA+ cells were excluded from the naive CD8 cells, which were CD45RO-negative and positively selected for CCR7. Clones were sequenced by immunoSEQ multiplex PCR, and TCRdb holds only the in-frame ones, with some missing. The table has some 2 million clones, approximately 94% seen once. The sample was naive CD8+ T cells sorted from blood. Receptors originate from a young man in good health.

The chain employs TRBV4-1 and TRBJ2-7; TRBD2 might be the D (6 bases). The V and J ends lost 4 bases and 1 base respectively, with 11 bases between them. CDR1 and CDR2 (germline): MGHRA, YSYEKL. This CDR3 contains 14 residues. CDR3 region: CASSPRRESYEQYF. CDR3 nucleotides: TGCGCCAGCAGCCCCAGACGGGAGTCCTACGAGCAGTACTTC.

This clone was seen once. The sample holds other DNA sequences that translate to the same CDR3. For the CDR3, the DNA is TGTGCCAGCAGTTTAAACAGGAGCTCCTATAATTCACCCCTCCACTTT. Translation gives CASSLNRSSYNSPLHF. V usage is TRBV28 and J usage is TRBJ1-6; tentative D call: TRBD1 (5 bases). There are 16 residues in the CDR3. Trimming shortened V by 2 bases and J by 0 bases, and 8 bases separated the two germline ends. The germline CDR1 and CDR2 sequences are MDHEN and SYDVKM.

CDR3 sequence (DNA): TGCAGCGTTGACGCTGGGATGCTAGCCGGCTCCTACAATGAGCAGTTCTTC. This encodes CSVDAGMLAGSYNEQFF. The chain couples TRBV29-1 to TRBJ2-1, with D possibly being TRBD2 (5 bases). Deletions cut 3 bases from V and 0 bases from J, with 18 bases between. This CDR3 is built from 17 residues. The germline gives CDR1 SQVTM, CDR2 ANQGSEA.

V usage is TRBV19 and J usage is TRBJ1-4, with D tentatively TRBD1 (5 bases). V was clipped by 6 bases and J by 5 bases, with 16 bases between them. The germline gives CDR1 LNHDA, CDR2 SQIVND (reference sequence). This CDR3 region has 15 residues. This CDR3 is CASSGLGPRNEKLFF. Here the CDR3 DNA reads TGTGCCAGTAGCGGATTGGGGCCCAGGAATGAAAAACTGTTTTTT.

This chain joins TRBV15 and TRBJ1-5, with D possibly TRBD1 on 5 matching bases. This CDR3 contains 14 residues. The germline V gene encodes CDR1 LNHNV and CDR2 YYDKDF (reference sequence). Trimming cost V 0 bases and J 5 bases, with 8 bases left between them. The CDR3 DNA sequence: TGTGCCACCAGCAGAGATGGGGACCATCAGCCCCAGCATTTT. This codes for CATSRDGDHQPQHF.

The J gene is TRBJ2-7, the V gene TRBV13; possibly TRBD1 for D (6 bases). The V end lost 5 bases, the J end lost 1 base, and 18 bases lay between the germline ends. CDR3 length: 16 residues. Germline V gene data show CDR1 as PRHDT and CDR2 as FYEKMQ (reference sequence). The CDR3 here is CASSNSTGLGSYEQYF. CDR3 in DNA: TGTGCCAGCAGCAATTCAACAGGGCTTGGGTCCTACGAGCAGTACTTC.

In this sample, this clone turned up many times. Other nucleotide sequences from this sample produce the same CDR3. The chain couples TRBV11-2 to TRBJ2-5; TRBD2 matches at 9 bases. The germline V gene encodes CDR1 SGHAT and CDR2 FQNNGV. This CDR3 region has 14 residues. The V and J ends lost 2 bases and 2 bases, in that order; junction bases with no gene match: 0. The CDR3 sequence is CASSLLAGQETQYF. CDR3 nucleotides: TGTGCCAGCAGCTTACTAGCGGGACAAGAGACCCAGTACTTC.

The DNA for the CDR3 is TGTGCCAGCGGGGACAACTCCTACGAGCAGTACTTC. This encodes CASGDNSYEQYF. This chain links TRBV16 with TRBJ2-7, with D tentatively TRBD1 (6 bases). Germline V gene sequence: CDR1 KGHSY, CDR2 FQNENV. The CDR3 runs to 12 residues. With 8 bases removed from V and 0 bases from J, the gap between germline ends came to 8 bases.

Details on this clone: The sample holds other DNA sequences that translate to the same CDR3. V gene TRBV6-5 combines with J gene TRBJ2-5, with D uncertain. Germline CDR1 MNHEY, CDR2 SVGAGI. Trimming stripped 0 bases from V and 1 base from J, with 6 bases between. CDR3 length: 14 amino acids. CDR3 in DNA: TGTGCCAGCAGTTACTCGGGTCCCCAAGAGACCCAGTACTTC. Amino acid sequence: CASSYSGPQETQYF.

The V gene is TRBV4-3, the J gene TRBJ1-1; D possibly corresponds to TRBD1 (6 bases). This CDR3 has 15 amino acids. V was trimmed by 0 bases and J by 4 bases, leaving 12 bases between them. Germline V gene data show CDR1 as LGHNA and CDR2 as YSLEER. CDR3 nucleotides: TGCGCCAGCAGCCAAGACGGGGGGCGGGGCACTGAAGCTTTCTTT. The encoded protein is CASSQDGGRGTEAFF.

J is TRBJ2-7 and V is TRBV6-5, with 10 bases matching TRBD1. The CDR3 contains 14 residues. Per germline, CDR1 MNHEY and CDR2 SVGAGI. The ends lost 5 bases at V and 3 bases at J; junction bases unmatched: 4. CDR3 amino acids: CASSDGTGDYEQYF. The DNA of the CDR3 is TGTGCCAGCAGTGACGGGACAGGGGACTACGAGCAGTACTTC.

The rearrangement joins TRBV4-1 to TRBJ1-1; D is unclear. V lost 3 bases and J 0 bases, leaving 8 bases between the germline ends. The length of the CDR3 is 14 residues. Germline V gene data show CDR1 as MGHRA and CDR2 as YSYEKL. The chain's CDR3 is CASSHRVMNTEAFF. DNA for the CDR3: TGCGCCAGCAGCCATAGGGTCATGAACACTGAAGCTTTCTTT.

In its sample, this clone was seen a few times. The genes are TRBV18 and TRBJ1-3; a possible D gene is TRBD1 (5 bases). Looked up from germline, CDR1 is KGHSH and CDR2 is LQKENI. This CDR3 is built from 18 residues. Trimming cost V 6 bases and J 0 bases, with 21 bases left between them. The CDR3 loop reads CASSLIGAGSNSGNTIYF. The CDR3 nucleotides are TGTGCCAGCTCCCTAATAGGGGCAGGGAGCAACTCTGGAAACACCATATATTTT.

This sequence joins TRBV6-1 and TRBJ2-7; TRBD2 agrees at 11 bases. CDR1 and CDR2 from the germline V gene are MNHNS and SASEGT. V lost 9 bases and J lost 2; bases outside the gene matches: 9. CDR3 length: 15 amino acids. The CDR3 spells CASTDLAGGPYEQYF. The CDR3 nucleotides read TGTGCCAGTACGGATCTAGCGGGAGGTCCCTACGAGCAGTACTTC.

The chain joins TRBV10-3 to TRBJ1-1; TRBD1 is a possible D gene (6 bases). V lost 6 bases, J lost 5 bases, and 13 bases lay in between. The CDR3 sequence is 13 residues long. Germline V lookup: CDR1 ENHRY, CDR2 SYGVKD. CDR3 nucleotides: TGTGCCATCAGGGGACAATCGGGAACTGAAGCTTTCTTT. This encodes CAIRGQSGTEAFF.

The V call is TRBV4-2, the J call TRBJ1-2; TRBD1 agrees at 12 bases. In germline, CDR1 is LGHNA, CDR2 YNFKEQ. V was pared by 2 bases and J by 6 bases, with 10 bases of the junction left unmatched. The CDR3 is made up of 17 amino acids. The CDR3 nucleotides are TGTGCCAGCAGCCAATGGCCGGAGGGACAGGGGGCTGATGGCTACACCTTC. This sequence encodes CASSQWPEGQGADGYTF.

The V call is TRBV9, the J call TRBJ2-5; TRBD1 matches at 10 bases. The germline V gene encodes CDR1 SGDLS and CDR2 YYNGEE. V was clipped by 0 bases and J by 2 bases; unmatched bases: 10. The CDR3 extends over 18 amino acids. As DNA, the CDR3 is TGTGCCAGCAGCGTAGGCGTTGTGGGACAGGGGCTACAAGAGACCCAGTACTTC. Its protein product is CASSVGVVGQGLQETQYF.

The chain carries TRBV27 and TRBJ2-1; 9 positions agree with TRBD1. V trimming: 7 bases; J trimming: 2 bases; junction bases outside the gene matches: 6. Germline V gene lookup returns CDR1 MNHEY and CDR2 SMNVEV (reference sequence). This CDR3 comprises 15 residues. In nucleotides, the CDR3 is TGTGCCAGCACTTTGGGACAGGGTACCTACAATGAGCAGTTCTTC. Its protein product is CASTLGQGTYNEQFF.

The rearrangement joins TRBV4-2 to TRBJ1-5; D unresolved. The CDR3 is made up of 13 amino acids. From germline, CDR1 is LGHNA and CDR2 YNFKEQ. Trimming removed 4 bases at V and 0 bases at J, with 4 bases between. This CDR3 reads CASSLNSNQPQHF. In DNA form, the CDR3 reads TGTGCCAGCAGCCTTAATAGCAATCAGCCCCAGCATTTT.

A note on this clone: Other DNA variants within this sample encode the same CDR3. The chain couples TRBV6-5 to TRBJ1-4; tentative D call: TRBD1 (5 bases). Germline CDR1 and CDR2: MNHEY and SVGAGI. The CDR3 is made up of 15 amino acids. Trimming removed 0 bases at V and 0 bases at J, with 5 bases between. The CDR3 nucleotides are TGTGCCAGCAGTTACTCGGGGGCAACTAATGAAAAACTGTTTTTT. It codes for CASSYSGATNEKLFF.